Sequencing of this T cell receptor (beta chain) was carried out in a study of blood T cell repertoires in COVID-19. Study as a whole: Acute and convalescent COVID-19 specimens originated in the United States, Italy and Spain.

Sample share makes this clone medium-sized. TCRdb's table, derived via immunoSEQ multiplex PCR, lists solely in-frame clones and lacks some. The sample lists roughly 99,000 clones, 84% seen once, with less than 5% in the top ten. Trimming removed 6 bases from V and 4 bases from J; junction bases left unmatched: 6. The CDR3 has 14 amino acids. Looked up from germline, CDR1 is LNHDA and CDR2 is SQIVND (reference sequence). The TCR comes from a human donor in a cohort sampled during active COVID-19. This chain connects TRBV19 to TRBJ1-5, with 7 bases aligning to TRBD1. The sequenced sample was peripheral blood. CDR3 protein: CASRDRPGNQPQHF. Here the CDR3 DNA reads TGTGCCAGTAGGGACAGGCCAGGGAATCAGCCCCAGCATTTT.